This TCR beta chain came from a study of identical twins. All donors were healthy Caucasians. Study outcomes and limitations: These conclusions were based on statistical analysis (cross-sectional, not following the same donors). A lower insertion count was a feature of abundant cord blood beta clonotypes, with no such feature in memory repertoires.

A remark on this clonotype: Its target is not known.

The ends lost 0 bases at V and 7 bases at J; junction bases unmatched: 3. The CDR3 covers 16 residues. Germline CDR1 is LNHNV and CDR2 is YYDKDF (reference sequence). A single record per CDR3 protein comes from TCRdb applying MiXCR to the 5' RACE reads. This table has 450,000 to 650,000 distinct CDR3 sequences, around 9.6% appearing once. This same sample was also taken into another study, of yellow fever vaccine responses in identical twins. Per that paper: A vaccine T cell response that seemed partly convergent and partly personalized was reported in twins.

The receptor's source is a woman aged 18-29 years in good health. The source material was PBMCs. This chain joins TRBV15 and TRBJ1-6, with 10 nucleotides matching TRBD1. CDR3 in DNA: TGTGCCACCAGCAGAGATCGGACAGGGGGGAATTCACCCCTCCACTTT. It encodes CATSRDRTGGNSPLHF.